This T cell receptor beta chain was sequenced during a study of blood T cell repertoires in COVID-19 (dated by TCRdb to the early 2020s). In terms of the full investigation: Samples from collaborators originated in the United States, Italy and Spain and spanned both the acute and convalescent phases of COVID-19. The prospective study material was composed of cDNA or gDNA derived from T cells, B-cell-depleted T cells, or PBMCs. The dataset comprised deeply sampled blood TCRbeta repertoires from subjects exposed to, actively infected with, or recovered from COVID-19. The repertoires were made available in a free public database intended to serve as a resource for research on the immune response to SARS-CoV-2. The samples were drawn from the first 160 participants of the ongoing ImmuneRACE study and from 1,254 subjects provided by 6 global collaborators. Nearly every sample came with metadata listing a de-identified subject ID, COVID-19 status, age in years and sex. Where HLA class I and class II types were available, the types were taken from metadata supplied by the sample provider, not from assay-based typing.

Overall study outcomes, separate from this receptor: The amount of clinical and demographic metadata varied by source and participant and was provided uncurated.

CDR1 and CDR2 are drawn from the germline V gene (reference sequence): SEHNR, FQNEAQ. Counted from cysteine to phenylalanine, this CDR3 has 16 amino acids. Just the 48-base CDR3 DNA is kept, in frame starting at base 1. V is cut back by 5 bases and J by 3 bases, with 7 bases in the junction unmatched. Each collaborating institution followed its own protocols to collect whole blood in K2EDTA tubes. For TCRbeta analysis, collaborators shipped samples as frozen whole blood, isolated PBMCs, or DNA extracted from either of those sample types. TCRbeta CDR3 regions were amplified from genomic DNA by means of the immunoSEQ Assay, a bias-controlled multiplex PCR. In the paper's pipeline: The number of nucleated cells in each sample was estimated from the amplification of reference gene primers within the assay. To quantify the absolute abundance of each unique TCRbeta CDR3 rearrangement, sequence reads were collapsed and filtered. For each sample, productive Simpson clonality was calculated as the square root of Simpson's diversity index over productive rearrangements. TCRdb took over this immuneACCESS table, retaining in-frame rearrangements with V and J assigned. Such tables are incomplete; in checked studies, under half of the missing clones stem from an unresolved V gene, and the remainder is unexplained. V and J calls and clone size are copied from that table; D and trimming were computed from the DNA. Here the sample has around 50,000 clones; 65% to 90% occur a single time. Together, the top ten hold 2.5% to 3% of the sample.

Note on this clone: Which antigen it targets is not known. Base quality data are lacking; no much larger clone is found one base away.

Sequenced input: peripheral blood. The chain couples TRBV7-9 to TRBJ1-4; TRBD1 matches 9 bases in the middle. The TCR was taken from an elderly woman with acute or convalescent COVID-19. The CDR3 reads CASSKGQGLSNEKLFF. The sequenced DNA is TGTGCCAGCAGCAAGGGACAGGGACTTTCTAATGAAAAACTGTTTTTT.